Described below is a single T cell receptor beta chain sequence and its context. Libraries were prepared by immunoSEQ multiplex PCR; TCRdb keeps only in-frame clonotypes and omits some of them. The sample lists some 130,000 clones; less than 90% were seen once. This record belongs to a study of control samples from healthy donors and cancer patients. This TCR derives from a woman in her twenties or thirties in good health. Input material: blood.

The CDR3 region is CASSRTGAGNTIYF. CDR3 sequence (DNA): TGTGCCAGCAGTCGAACAGGGGCTGGAAACACCATATATTTT. The rearrangement uses TRBV6-5 and TRBJ1-3; 7 bases line up with TRBD1. CDR1 and CDR2 from the germline V gene are MNHEY and SVGAGI. The CDR3 is 14 residues long. With 5 bases clipped from V and 2 bases from J, the junction kept 3 bases outside the gene matches.